The clone carrying this T cell receptor beta chain came up a few times. Its target is not known. This sample is drawn from a study of T cells after yellow fever vaccination. Notes on the study in general: The CD4 compartment and the CD8 compartment contained a small share of clonotypes in common.

The CDR3 loop spans 13 amino acids. Between the trimmed V and J ends, which lost 1 base and 8 bases, there was a span of 11 bases. CDR1 DFQATT and CDR2 SNEGSKA come from the germline V gene (reference sequence). UMIs were added to TCR cDNA along with a universal primer site when it was made by 5'RACE template switching. MiXCR was run by TCRdb on the 5' RACE reads, yielding one entry per CDR3 protein. The repertoire includes nearly 550,000 distinct CDR3 sequences, 19% of them detected once, and roughly 13% sits in the top ten. Sequenced material: PBMCs, taken 15 days after the yellow fever booster vaccination. This TCR was recovered from a man under 40 who received the YFV17D yellow fever vaccine. The chain couples TRBV20-1 to TRBJ2-2, with a possible D match to TRBD2 (6 bases). CDR3 residues: CSARGLVLGELFF. CDR3 sequence (DNA): TGCAGTGCTAGAGGACTAGTTTTAGGGGAGCTGTTTTTT.